The TCR beta chain under discussion was sequenced for a study of CD8+ T cells in alopecia areata. Findings and caveats of the study: Higher clonality than in normal scalp was seen in lesional scalp, especially alopecia totalis/universalis. Alphabeta T cells residing in normal skin are also sequenced in scalp samples. Whereas mice showed it more clearly, TCR sharing across patients was murkier, possibly because of HLA.

Remarks on this clone: The antigen is undetermined.

V lost 3 bases and J 4 bases, leaving 14 bases between the germline ends. The length of the CDR3 is 14 residues. Per the germline V gene, CDR1 is GTSNPN and CDR2 is SVGIG (reference sequence). CD4+ and CD8+ T cells were sorted from PBMCs stained for CD3, CD4 and CD8. cDNA serving as the sequencing template came from extracted, reverse transcribed RNA. Profiled with immunoSEQ multiplex PCR; TCRdb holds only in-frame clones, not every one. The sample lists roughly 100,000 clones, 45% to 60% occurring once. The rearrangement uses TRBV30 and TRBJ2-3, with D maybe TRBD2 (6 bases). Input material: CD4+ T cells sorted from blood. This TCR was sampled from a human donor in good health. The CDR3 DNA reads as TGTGCCTGGAGCCGGGCGGGGTTCGCAGATACGCAGTATTTT. This codes for CAWSRAGFADTQYF.